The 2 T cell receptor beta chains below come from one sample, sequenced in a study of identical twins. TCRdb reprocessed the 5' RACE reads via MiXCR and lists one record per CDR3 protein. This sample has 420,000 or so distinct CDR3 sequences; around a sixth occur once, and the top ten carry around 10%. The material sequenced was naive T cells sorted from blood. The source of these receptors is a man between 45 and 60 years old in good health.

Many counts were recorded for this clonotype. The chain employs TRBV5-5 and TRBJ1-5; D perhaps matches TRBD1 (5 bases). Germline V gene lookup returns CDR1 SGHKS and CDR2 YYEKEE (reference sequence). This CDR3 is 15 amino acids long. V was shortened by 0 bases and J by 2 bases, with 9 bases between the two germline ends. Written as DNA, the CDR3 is TGTGCCAGCAGCTTGGGAGGGGAAGGCAATCAGCCCCAGCATTTT. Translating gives CASSLGGEGNQPQHF.

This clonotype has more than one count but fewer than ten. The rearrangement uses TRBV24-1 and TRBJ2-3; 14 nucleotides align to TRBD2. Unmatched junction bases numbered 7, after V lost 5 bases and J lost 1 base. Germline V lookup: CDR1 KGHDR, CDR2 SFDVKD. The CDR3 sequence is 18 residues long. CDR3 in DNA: TGTGCCACCAGTGGTATCGGGACTAGCGGGAGTGGCACAGATACGCAGTATTTT. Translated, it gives CATSGIGTSGSGTDTQYF.